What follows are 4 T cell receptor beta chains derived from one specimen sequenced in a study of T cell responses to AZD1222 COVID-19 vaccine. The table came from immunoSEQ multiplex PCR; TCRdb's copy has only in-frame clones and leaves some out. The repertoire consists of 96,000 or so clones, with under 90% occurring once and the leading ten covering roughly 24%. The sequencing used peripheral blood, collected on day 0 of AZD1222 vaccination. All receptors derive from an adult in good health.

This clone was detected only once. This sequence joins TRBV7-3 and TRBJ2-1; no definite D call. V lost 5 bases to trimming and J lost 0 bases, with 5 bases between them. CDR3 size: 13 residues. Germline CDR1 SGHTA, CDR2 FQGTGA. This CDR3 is CASSLDSYNEQFF. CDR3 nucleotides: TGTGCCAGCAGCCTAGACTCCTACAATGAGCAGTTCTTC.

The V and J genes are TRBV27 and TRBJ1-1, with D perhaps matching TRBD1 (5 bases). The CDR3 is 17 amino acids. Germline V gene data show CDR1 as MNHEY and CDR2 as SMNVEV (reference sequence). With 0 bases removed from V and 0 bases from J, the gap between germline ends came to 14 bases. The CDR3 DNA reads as TGTGCCAGCAGTTTATCGCCCGGGAGGGGACTGAACACTGAAGCTTTCTTT. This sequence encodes CASSLSPGRGLNTEAFF.

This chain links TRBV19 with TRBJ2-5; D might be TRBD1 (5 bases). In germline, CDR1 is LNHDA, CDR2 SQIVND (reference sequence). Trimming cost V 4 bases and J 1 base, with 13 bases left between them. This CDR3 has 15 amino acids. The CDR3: CASSRRQNGQETQYF. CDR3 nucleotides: TGTGCCAGTAGTAGGAGACAGAACGGCCAAGAGACCCAGTACTTC.

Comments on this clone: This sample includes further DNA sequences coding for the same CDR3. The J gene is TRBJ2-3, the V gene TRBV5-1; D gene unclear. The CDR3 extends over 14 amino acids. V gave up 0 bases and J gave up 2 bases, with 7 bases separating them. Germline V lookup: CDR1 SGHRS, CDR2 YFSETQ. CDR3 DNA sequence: TGCGCCAGCAGCTTGGGCCGGCCCACAGATACGCAGTATTTT. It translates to CASSLGRPTDTQYF.